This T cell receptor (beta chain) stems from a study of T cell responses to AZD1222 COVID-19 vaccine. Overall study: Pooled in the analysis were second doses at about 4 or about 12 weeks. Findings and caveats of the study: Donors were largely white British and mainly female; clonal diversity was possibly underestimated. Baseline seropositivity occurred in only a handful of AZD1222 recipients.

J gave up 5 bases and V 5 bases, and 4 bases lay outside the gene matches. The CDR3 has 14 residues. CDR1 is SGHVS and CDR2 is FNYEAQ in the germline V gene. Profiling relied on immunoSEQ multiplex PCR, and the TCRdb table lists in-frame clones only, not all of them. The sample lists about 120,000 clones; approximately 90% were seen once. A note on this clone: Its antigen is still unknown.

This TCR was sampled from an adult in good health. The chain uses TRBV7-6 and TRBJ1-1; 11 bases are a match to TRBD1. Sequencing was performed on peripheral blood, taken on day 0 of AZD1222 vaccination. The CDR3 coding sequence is TGTGCCAGCAGCCCAGGGACAGGGGGAACTGAAGCTTTCTTT. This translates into CASSPGTGGTEAFF.